The 16 T cell receptor beta chains below were found in one sample sequenced in a study of T-cell reconstitution after alpha-beta-depleted transplantation in children. A TCRbeta library incorporating unique molecular identifiers was prepared. A single record per CDR3 protein comes from TCRdb applying MiXCR to the PCR reads. Of some 300,000 distinct CDR3 sequences in the sample, about a tenth were seen once. Sequences were derived from PBMCs from the stem cell graft donor, sampled from the stem cell graft. These receptors originate from a human donor who donated a stem cell graft to a child with acute lymphoblastic leukemia.

This clonotype was found a few times. J is TRBJ2-7 and V is TRBV20-1; 9 nucleotides line up with TRBD2. From germline, CDR1 is DFQATT and CDR2 SNEGSKA (reference sequence). CDR3 length: 15 amino acids. V lost 5 bases, J lost 7 bases, and 15 bases stayed unmatched. CDR3 sequence (DNA): TGCAGTGCTGGCCGGAGGGCGGGAGGGCCGGGAGAGCAGTACTTC. Its protein product is CSAGRRAGGPGEQYF.

This clonotype was detected many times. The V and J genes are TRBV7-6 and TRBJ2-1, with 13 bases matching TRBD2. The germline CDR1 and CDR2 sequences are SGHVS and FNYEAQ. There are 17 residues in the CDR3. The junction had 5 bases not matched to a gene; V was cut back by 3 bases and J by 3 bases. In DNA form, the CDR3 reads TGTGCCAGCAGCTTCGGGACTAGCGGGGTCAACTACAATGAGCAGTTCTTC. It yields the protein CASSFGTSGVNYNEQFF.

This clonotype has more than one count but fewer than ten. CDR3 sequence (DNA): TGTGCCAGCACACTTGGGGGCGGTGCCTACGAGCAGTACTTC. Translated, it gives CASTLGGGAYEQYF. The gene calls are TRBV12-3 or TRBV12-4 and TRBJ2-7; tentatively, D is TRBD1 (6 bases). The CDR3 length is 14 residues. Trimming left V 7 bases short and J 2 bases short, with 15 bases between.

The V and J genes are TRBV7-9 and TRBJ2-7, with 9 bases lining up with TRBD1. The CDR3 runs to 15 residues. Germline loops: CDR1 SEHNR, CDR2 FQNEAQ (reference sequence). The junction had 6 bases not matched to a gene; V was cut back by 5 bases and J by 1 base. The CDR3 region is CASSQGQGPSYEQYF. CDR3 coding DNA: TGTGCCAGCAGCCAGGGACAGGGCCCTTCCTACGAGCAGTACTTC. The full variable domain, completed using reference TRBV7-9 and TRBJ2-7, is DTGVSQNPRHKITKRGQNVTFRCDPISEHNRLYWYRQTLGQGPEFLTYFQNEAQLEKSRLLSDRFSAERPKGSFSTLEIQRTEQGDSAMYLCASSQGQGPSYEQYFGPGTRLTVT.

This clonotype was detected many times. The chain has TRBV7-2 and TRBJ2-1; 12 nucleotides align to TRBD2. J gave up 8 bases and V 5 bases, and 7 bases lay outside the gene matches. The germline V gene has CDR1 SGHTA and CDR2 FQGNSA. The CDR3 contains 15 residues. The CDR3 nucleotides read TGTGCCAGCAGCCCACGGACTAGCGGGAACCATGAGCAGTTCTTC. As protein: CASSPRTSGNHEQFF.

This clonotype was seen a few times. The CDR3 coding sequence is TGTGCCAGCAGCCACTCGGGAGCCAGGGGTGAGCCCCAGCATTTT. As protein: CASSHSGARGEPQHF. The chain joins TRBV3-1 to TRBJ1-5; TRBD1 might be the D (6 bases). With 3 bases removed from V and 8 bases from J, the gap between germline ends came to 17 bases. The V gene's germline CDR1 is LGHDT and CDR2 YNNKEL (reference sequence). The CDR3 contains 15 residues.

This clonotype was counted only a few times. J is TRBJ1-3 and V is TRBV7-2; 8 bases line up with TRBD1. This CDR3 spans 14 amino acids. Germline loops: CDR1 SGHTA, CDR2 FQGNSA. V was pared by 5 bases and J by 4 bases, with 4 bases of the junction left unmatched. The CDR3 here is CASSTDRAGNTIYF. The DNA for the CDR3 is TGTGCCAGCAGCACGGACAGGGCGGGAAACACCATATATTTT.

V gene TRBV5-6 combines with J gene TRBJ2-7; 10 bases map to TRBD2. The CDR3 is 14 amino acids. Losses at the gene ends were 0 bases for V and 6 bases for J; bases not matched to a gene: 3. Germline V lookup: CDR1 SGHDT, CDR2 YYEEEE. The DNA for the CDR3 is TGTGCCAGCAGCTTGGTACTAGCGGGGAGCGAGCAGTACTTC. This sequence encodes CASSLVLAGSEQYF.

The table lists this clonotype with a few counts. The CDR3 DNA reads TGTGCCAGCAGTCCAGACAGGGAAGCTTTCTTT. It specifies CASSPDREAFF. The J gene is TRBJ1-1, the V gene TRBV12-3 or TRBV12-4, with TRBD1 as a possible D gene (6 bases). Trimming cost V 5 bases and J 8 bases, with 9 bases left between them. CDR3 size: 11 residues.

The chain combines TRBV7-3 with TRBJ2-1; 9 bases are a match to TRBD2. CDR1 is SGHTA, CDR2 FQGTGA, per germline. This CDR3 is 16 amino acids long. V was pared by 0 bases and J by 6 bases, with 6 bases of the junction left unmatched. CDR3 nucleotide sequence: TGTGCCAGCAGCTTAACGTGGGCTAGCGGGGCCAATGAGCAGTTCTTC. Amino acid sequence: CASSLTWASGANEQFF.

This clonotype was picked up a small number of times. This chain links TRBV20-1 with TRBJ2-4; 10 bases agree with TRBD2. CDR3 length: 16 amino acids. Germline-derived CDR1 and CDR2 are DFQATT and SNEGSKA (reference sequence). J was trimmed by 7 bases and V by 0 bases; bases with no gene match: 9. The CDR3 here is CSARDPASGSRNIQYF. Written as DNA, the CDR3 is TGCAGTGCTAGAGATCCGGCTAGCGGGAGTAGGAACATTCAGTACTTC.

In regard to this clonotype: Given the absence of the conserved phenylalanine or tryptophan at the CDR3 end, a read error is likely. The chain couples TRBV2 to TRBJ2-7; TRBD1 matches at 7 bases. The ends lost 8 bases at V and 1 base at J; junction bases unmatched: 2. The CDR3 has 12 amino acids. CDR1 is SNHLY and CDR2 is FYNNEI in the germline V gene. CDR3 region: CASGDSSYEQYL. CDR3 bases: TGTGCCAGCGGGGACAGTTCCTACGAGCAGTACTTG.

The V call is TRBV5-6, the J call TRBJ1-2, with 8 bases identical to TRBD1. V gave up 1 base and J gave up 3 bases; unmatched junction bases: 11. The germline V gene has CDR1 SGHDT and CDR2 YYEEEE. The CDR3 runs to 17 residues. The CDR3 DNA reads TGTGCCAGCAGCTTGCCGGGAAGGACAGGGTCGGACTATGGCTACACCTTC. Protein sequence: CASSLPGRTGSDYGYTF.

The sample holds a few counts of this clonotype. The rearrangement joins TRBV20-1 to TRBJ2-1; 9 bases agree with TRBD2. Germline V gene sequence: CDR1 DFQATT, CDR2 SNEGSKA (reference sequence). V lost 3 bases, J lost 5 bases, and 11 bases stayed unmatched. The CDR3 runs to 16 residues. DNA of the CDR3: TGCAGTGCTAGCCCCGTGGGTAGCGGGAGCCACAATGAGCAGTTCTTC. Amino acid sequence: CSASPVGSGSHNEQFF.

This clonotype was counted ten times or more. V usage is TRBV2 and J usage is TRBJ2-1; D possibly corresponds to TRBD2 (5 bases). The V gene's germline CDR1 is SNHLY and CDR2 FYNNEI. This CDR3 comprises 17 residues. Trimming pared 2 bases from V and 5 bases from J, leaving 19 bases between. The CDR3 coding sequence is TGTGCCAGCAGTGAATTAGATGGACTGCTCCCCGACAATGAGCAGTTCTTC. This sequence encodes CASSELDGLLPDNEQFF.

This clonotype was detected many times. V gene TRBV5-6 combines with J gene TRBJ1-1; D is undetermined. This CDR3 contains 15 residues. Between the trimmed V and J ends, which lost 2 bases and 8 bases, there was a span of 19 bases. Germline assignment: CDR1 SGHDT and CDR2 YYEEEE. The chain's CDR3 is CASSFSVVRQREAFF. The CDR3 DNA reads TGTGCCAGCAGCTTCTCAGTGGTTCGGCAGAGAGAAGCTTTCTTT.